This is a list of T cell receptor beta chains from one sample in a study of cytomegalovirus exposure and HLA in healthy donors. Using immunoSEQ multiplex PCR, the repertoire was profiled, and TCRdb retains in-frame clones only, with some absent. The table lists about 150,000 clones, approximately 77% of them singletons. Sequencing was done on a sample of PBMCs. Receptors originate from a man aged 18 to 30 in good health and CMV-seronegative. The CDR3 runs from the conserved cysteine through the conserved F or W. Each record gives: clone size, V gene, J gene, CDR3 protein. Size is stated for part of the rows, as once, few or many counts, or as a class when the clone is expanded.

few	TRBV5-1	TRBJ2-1	CASSQPTSGRAAEGNEQFF
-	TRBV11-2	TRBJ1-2	CASSIGQSNYGYTF
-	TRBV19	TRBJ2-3	CARLLAGTDTQYF
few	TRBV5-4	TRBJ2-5	CASSLEGAGETQYF
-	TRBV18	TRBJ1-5	CASSPSGRGQQPQHF
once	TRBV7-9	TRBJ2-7	CASSLGDRLYEQYF
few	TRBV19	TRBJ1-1	CASSIEGAHTEAFF
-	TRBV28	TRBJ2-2	CASRPPGDNTGELFF
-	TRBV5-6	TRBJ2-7	CASSLDGTSGYEQYF
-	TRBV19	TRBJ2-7	CASSIGQGAGYEQYF
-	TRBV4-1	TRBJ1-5	CASSQVGGTQPQHF
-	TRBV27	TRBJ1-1	CASSLGQGNTEAFF
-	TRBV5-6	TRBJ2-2	CASSFLQSGELFF
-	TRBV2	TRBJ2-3	CASSSGSGGDTQYF
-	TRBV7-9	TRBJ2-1	CASRGGGYNEQFF
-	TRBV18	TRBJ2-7	CASSGTDPSYEQYF
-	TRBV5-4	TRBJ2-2	CASSLGGLAGGTGELFF
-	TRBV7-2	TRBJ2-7	CASSFLRTVSYEQYF
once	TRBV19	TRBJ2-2	CASSIVITGELFF
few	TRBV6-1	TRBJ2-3	CASSESAGGPEDTQYF
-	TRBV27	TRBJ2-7	CASTRQGAGLNEQYF
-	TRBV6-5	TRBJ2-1	CASTPVGGAYNEQFF
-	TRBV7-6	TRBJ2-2	CASSLKASSGSNTGELFF
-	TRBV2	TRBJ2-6	CASSLFLGTGANVLTF
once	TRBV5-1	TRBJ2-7	CASSSTGTAYEQYF
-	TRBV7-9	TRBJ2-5	CASSSGLAGEQYF
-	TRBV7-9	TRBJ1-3	CASSPGHLRGNTIYF